Listed below are T cell receptor beta chains from one sample, sequenced in a study of CD8 T cells in Susac syndrome. MiXCR, run by TCRdb on the immunoSEQ multiplex PCR reads, gives a single entry per CDR3 protein. The sample holds under 85,000 distinct CDR3 sequences, approximately 93% seen once. The sequenced sample was CD8+ T cells from PBMCs. Receptor source: a human donor with Susac syndrome. The CDR3 runs from the conserved cysteine through the conserved F or W.

15,TRBJ2-1,TRBV19,CASSIRTDRYNEQFF
17,TRBJ2-1,TRBV7-6,CASSLDGRASSYNEQFF
13,TRBJ2-3,TRBV12-5,CASGLIGQDTQYF
15,TRBJ2-3,TRBV9,CASSVDVGETDTQYF
13,TRBJ2-7,TRBV29-1,CSVVRDTTYEQYF
18,TRBJ1-5,TRBV23-1,CASSQRTGARGGDQPQHF
13,TRBJ2-3,TRBV12-3/TRBV12-4,CASSLKLGDTQYF
13,TRBJ2-1,TRBV5-4,CASSLGSGNEQFF
12,TRBJ1-2,TRBV19,CASVTGVGGYTF
13,TRBJ2-3,TRBV7-7,CASSPDRGDTQYF
14,TRBJ2-2,TRBV7-2,CASTTGFGTGELFF
14,TRBJ1-1,TRBV10-1,CASSESPPNTEAFF
13,TRBJ1-1,TRBV19,CASSIIGNTEAFF
14,TRBJ1-6,TRBV19,CASRKQGSGSPLHF
14,TRBJ2-1,TRBV4-1,CASSHHRFGNEQFF
14,TRBJ1-6,TRBV27,CASSETGGYSPLHF
13,TRBJ1-2,TRBV6-2/TRBV6-3,CASSSPGLRGYTF
14,TRBJ2-4,TRBV19,CASSYRGTKNIQYF
16,TRBJ2-3,TRBV30,CAWSFGLQGIGVTQYF
16,TRBJ2-2,TRBV24-1,CATSDLRTGDTGELFF
15,TRBJ2-7,TRBV5-1,CASSLSSGSLGEQYF
14,TRBJ1-6,TRBV12-3/TRBV12-4,CASRQGSENSPLHF
14,TRBJ2-3,TRBV20-1,CSASGSGSGDTQYF
17,TRBJ2-7,TRBV6-1,CASSDGLAGVLSYEQYF
13,TRBJ2-1,TRBV19,CAVGTGAYNEQFF
16,TRBJ1-4,TRBV7-8,CASSLRATRTNEKLFF
15,TRBJ1-2,TRBV11-2,CASSLWDREAYGYTF
13,TRBJ2-1,TRBV7-3,CASSSDTNNEQFF
15,TRBJ2-2,TRBV11-2,CASRTLAGGTGELFF
15,TRBJ2-7,TRBV28,CASTPRVPGVYEQYF
13,TRBJ1-1,TRBV19,CASSMGANTEAFF
13,TRBJ1-1,TRBV5-1,CASSLGQATEAFF
15,TRBJ2-3,TRBV7-2,CASSLGPGGGDTQYF
17,TRBJ2-1,TRBV29-1,CSVEDLSGRGSYNEQFF
14,TRBJ1-5,TRBV19,CASSTRQGAQPQHF
9,TRBJ1-5,TRBV20-1,CSAGQPQHF
16,TRBJ2-5,TRBV7-3,CASSSGLAGGQETQYF
14,TRBJ2-1,TRBV2,CASSTPGGRDEQFF
14,TRBJ1-4,TRBV2,CASSRDSANEKLFF
15,TRBJ2-1,TRBV20-1,CSASELATTYNEQFF
14,TRBJ2-7,TRBV3-1,CASSLGTGGGEQYF
16,TRBJ2-2,TRBV5-1,CASSLPGQANTGELFF
13,TRBJ1-1,TRBV12-3/TRBV12-4,CASSPAENTEAFF
15,TRBJ2-1,TRBV9,CASSVLAGGYNEQFF
12,TRBJ1-2,TRBV20-1,CSALQGIYGYTF
13,TRBJ1-6,TRBV7-2,CASSFRVNSPLHF
11,TRBJ1-2,TRBV9,CASKKGDGYTF
14,TRBJ1-4,TRBV7-8,CASSRLWEGEKLFF
14,TRBJ2-7,TRBV10-3,CAISEGDSSYEQYF
14,TRBJ1-5,TRBV2,CASNGGAGNQPQHF
12,TRBJ1-1,TRBV10-3,CAISDSNTEAFF
14,TRBJ2-5,TRBV20-1,CSARTGRSAETQYF
16,TRBJ2-1,TRBV4-3,CASSPSGVAGLNEQFF
11,TRBJ1-1,TRBV20-1,CSARVGTEAFF
14,TRBJ2-1,TRBV28,CASRRQTSYNEQFF